A selection of T cell receptor beta chains follows, all from one sample in a study of blood T cell repertoires in COVID-19. Method: immunoSEQ multiplex PCR; TCRdb's copy keeps in-frame clones and lacks some. In the table there are 150,000 to 200,000 clones, roughly 85% of which are singletons. The sample taken for sequencing was peripheral blood. Receptor source: a man aged 45-60 years with active or convalescent COVID-19. CDR3s include the opening cysteine and the closing phenylalanine or tryptophan. The D gene is left open where the match is weak. Size tells how often a clone was seen (once, few, many) or the class of an expanded clone, and some rows leave it out.

D	J	V	size	CDR3	DNA
TRBD1	TRBJ2-1	TRBV4-1	.	CASSQPGQSYNEQFF	TGCGCCAGCAGCCAACCGGGACAGTCCTACAATGAGCAGTTCTTC
.	TRBJ1-1	TRBV5-1	.	CASRKDLGNTEAFF	TGCGCCAGCAGGAAGGACTTGGGAAACACTGAAGCTTTCTTT
TRBD2	TRBJ2-7	TRBV7-9	few	CASSFGGGGNEQYF	TGTGCCAGCAGCTTCGGCGGGGGAGGGAACGAGCAGTACTTC
TRBD1	TRBJ2-1	TRBV11-2	.	CASSLRVPGQGHNEQFF	TGTGCCAGCAGCTTAAGGGTCCCGGGACAGGGGCACAATGAGCAGTTCTTC
.	TRBJ2-2	TRBV15	.	CATSRDGRPGQPTGELFF	TGTGCCACCAGCAGAGATGGACGACCGGGACAACCTACCGGGGAGCTGTTTTTT
TRBD1	TRBJ2-5	TRBV6-6	.	CASSYSRQGARETQYF	TGTGCCAGCAGTTACTCGAGGCAGGGGGCGAGGGAGACCCAGTACTTC
TRBD1	TRBJ2-5	TRBV5-1	.	CASSLGDRVSQETQYF	TGCGCCAGCAGCTTGGGGGACAGGGTATCTCAAGAGACCCAGTACTTC
TRBD2	TRBJ2-3	TRBV4-3	.	CASSQDHPLADTQYF	TGCGCCAGCAGCCAAGATCATCCACTAGCGGATACGCAGTATTTT
TRBD1	TRBJ2-3	TRBV19	.	CASGQGALWGSSSTDTQYF	TGTGCCTCGGGGCAGGGGGCGCTTTGGGGGAGCTCTAGCACAGATACGCAGTATTTT
TRBD1	TRBJ2-7	TRBV5-1	.	CASMLTGQGVSEQYF	TGCGCCAGCATGCTGACGGGACAGGGAGTCTCCGAGCAGTACTTC
.	TRBJ2-5	TRBV15	.	CATSTSAGRQETQYF	TGTGCCACCAGCACCTCCGCGGGCCGCCAAGAGACCCAGTACTTC
.	TRBJ1-3	TRBV5-4	once	CASSFSFSGNTIYF	TGTGCCAGCAGCTTTTCTTTCTCTGGAAACACCATATATTTT
TRBD2	TRBJ2-3	TRBV6-2/TRBV6-3	.	CASSLAGGSSTDTQYF	TGTGCCAGCAGTCTAGCGGGGGGATCTAGCACAGATACGCAGTATTTT
.	TRBJ2-2	TRBV4-2	.	CASSQDKGWSELFF	TGTGCCAGCAGCCAAGATAAGGGGTGGAGCGAGCTGTTTTTT
.	TRBJ1-2	TRBV6-5	.	CASSYDRNYGYTF	TGTGCCAGCAGTTATGACAGGAACTATGGCTACACCTTC
.	TRBJ1-1	TRBV6-5	.	CASKGGLNTEAFF	TGTGCCAGCAAGGGGGGACTAAACACTGAAGCTTTCTTT
.	TRBJ2-7	TRBV29-1	.	CSVYETDSYEQYF	TGCAGCGTTTACGAGACAGACTCCTACGAGCAGTACTTC
.	TRBJ1-5	TRBV6-1	.	CASSEALSSNQPQHF	TGTGCCAGCAGTGAAGCGCTGAGCTCCAATCAGCCCCAGCATTTT
TRBD1	TRBJ2-7	TRBV6-2/TRBV6-3	.	CASTPWTGEVYEQYF	TGTGCCAGCACCCCCTGGACAGGGGAAGTCTACGAGCAGTACTTC
.	TRBJ2-7	TRBV25-1	.	CASSATGVEGDEQYF	TGTGCCAGCAGTGCCACAGGGGTGGAGGGCGACGAGCAGTACTTC
.	TRBJ2-7	TRBV28	.	CASRPQSYEQYF	TGTGCCAGCAGGCCTCAGTCCTACGAGCAGTACTTC
TRBD1	TRBJ1-2	TRBV19	.	CASRPGTGLHYGYTF	TGTGCCAGTAGACCCGGGACAGGGCTGCACTATGGCTACACCTTC
.	TRBJ1-1	TRBV7-6	.	CASSIDTLNTEAFF	TGTGCCAGCAGCATCGACACGTTGAACACTGAAGCTTTCTTT
TRBD2	TRBJ2-1	TRBV19	.	CASSSGERDYNEQFF	TGTGCCAGTAGTTCCGGGGAGCGGGATTACAATGAGCAGTTCTTC
.	TRBJ2-5	TRBV5-1	.	CASSFGQETQYF	TGCGCCAGCAGCTTCGGCCAAGAGACCCAGTACTTC
TRBD1	TRBJ2-6	TRBV14	.	CASSQEQGAYPSGANVLTF	TGTGCCAGCAGCCAAGAACAGGGGGCCTACCCCTCTGGGGCCAACGTCCTGACTTTC
.	TRBJ1-3	TRBV30	once	CAWGRSSGNTIYF	TGTGCCTGGGGACGGAGCTCTGGAAACACCATATATTTT
.	TRBJ2-3	TRBV7-2	.	CASSTRGGEVDTQYF	TGTGCCAGCAGCACGCGTGGCGGGGAGGTAGATACGCAGTATTTT
TRBD2	TRBJ2-2	TRBV28	few	CASSLLGGTRSPGELFF	TGTGCCAGCAGTTTACTCGGGGGGACTAGATCCCCCGGGGAGCTGTTTTTT
TRBD1	TRBJ1-4	TRBV29-1	.	CSARQGSGEKLFF	TGCAGCGCCCGACAGGGCTCGGGGGAAAAACTGTTTTTT
TRBD1	TRBJ1-6	TRBV29-1	.	CSVRTGTNSPLHF	TGCAGCGTGAGGACAGGGACAAATTCACCCCTCCACTTT
.	TRBJ2-1	TRBV7-9	.	CASSFVVQGGSYNEQFF	TGTGCCAGCAGCTTTGTGGTGCAGGGGGGTTCCTACAATGAGCAGTTCTTC
.	TRBJ2-5	TRBV4-1	.	CASSQDPEPGTQYF	TGCGCCAGCAGCCAAGATCCGGAGCCGGGGACCCAGTACTTC
.	TRBJ1-6	TRBV27	.	CASSSGVGGNSPLHF	TGTGCCAGCAGTTCCGGGGTGGGGGGTAATTCACCCCTCCACTTT
TRBD1	TRBJ1-1	TRBV5-1	.	CASAPGGGNEAFF	TGCGCCAGCGCTCCGGGAGGGGGCAATGAAGCTTTCTTT
TRBD2	TRBJ2-3	TRBV19	.	CASSISSGSRTDTQYF	TGTGCCAGTAGTATAAGTAGCGGGAGTCGGACAGATACGCAGTATTTT
.	TRBJ2-2	TRBV9	.	CASSVAGVDTGELFF	TGTGCCAGCAGCGTAGCGGGAGTGGATACCGGGGAGCTGTTTTTT
TRBD1	TRBJ1-1	TRBV7-9	.	CASSSGQGNTEAFF	TGTGCCAGCAGCTCAGGACAGGGGAACACTGAAGCTTTCTTT
.	TRBJ1-4	TRBV6-2/TRBV6-3	.	CASSYSAARGGEKLFF	.
.	TRBJ1-6	TRBV3-1/TRBV3-2	.	CASSQGTLSSYNSPLHF	TGTGCCAGCAGCCAAGGTACTTTGAGCTCCTATAATTCACCCCTCCACTTT
.	TRBJ1-2	TRBV5-6	once	CASSLVDGDDGYTF	TGTGCCAGCAGCTTGGTAGATGGTGATGATGGCTACACCTTC
TRBD2	TRBJ2-7	TRBV2	.	CASSETSGYSYEQYF	TGTGCCAGCAGTGAGACTAGCGGCTATTCCTACGAGCAGTACTTC